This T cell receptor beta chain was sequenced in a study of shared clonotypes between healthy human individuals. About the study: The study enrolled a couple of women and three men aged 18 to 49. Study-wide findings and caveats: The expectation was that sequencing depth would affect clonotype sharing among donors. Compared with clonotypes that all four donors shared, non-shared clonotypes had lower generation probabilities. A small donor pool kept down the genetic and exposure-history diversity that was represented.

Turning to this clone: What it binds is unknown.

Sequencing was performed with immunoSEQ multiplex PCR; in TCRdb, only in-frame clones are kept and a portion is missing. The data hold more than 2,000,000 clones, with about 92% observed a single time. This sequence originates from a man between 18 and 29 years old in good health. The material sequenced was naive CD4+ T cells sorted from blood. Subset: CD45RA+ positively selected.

CDR3 DNA: TGTGCCAGCAGGACGGGGAGCGCAGCAGATACGCAGTATTTT. Translated, it gives CASRTGSAADTQYF. The gene calls are TRBV2 and TRBJ2-3; TRBD2 is a possible D gene (5 bases). Germline V lookup: CDR1 SNHLY, CDR2 FYNNEI. Trimming pared 6 bases from V and 4 bases from J, leaving 14 bases between. This CDR3 comprises 14 residues.